A single sample gave rise to the 3 T cell receptor beta chains below, sequenced in a study of blood T cells in healthy people across ages. A second PCR of 7 to 11 cycles used a sample-barcoded 5' primer and a J-beta primer mix. One entry per CDR3 protein results from TCRdb running MiXCR on the 5' RACE reads. The sample lists fewer than 750,000 distinct CDR3 sequences, 40% to 50% seen once, with roughly 25% in the top ten. Sequencing was carried out using blood. The receptors here all came from a man older than 75 in good health.

This clonotype was counted a few times. The gene calls are TRBV28 and TRBJ2-3, with TRBD2 identical over 10 bases. The trim removed 8 bases at V and 2 bases at J, leaving 7 bases unmatched. The CDR3 has 15 amino acids. Germline CDR1 is MDHEN and CDR2 is SYDVKM. CDR3 in DNA: TGTGCCAGCGGAGGAGCGGGAGGGTACACAGATACGCAGTATTTT. Its protein is CASGGAGGYTDTQYF.

This clonotype has only a few counts. The chain couples TRBV19 to TRBJ2-1; 8 positions agree with TRBD1. V shed 4 bases, J shed 6 bases, and the junction held 5 bases outside the gene matches. Germline CDR1 and CDR2: LNHDA and SQIVND (reference sequence). The CDR3 is 14 amino acids. The chain's CDR3 is CASSTDRASNEQFF. CDR3 nucleotides: TGTGCCAGTAGTACGGACAGGGCCTCCAATGAGCAGTTCTTC.

The chain is built from TRBV20-1 and TRBJ2-7; D unclear. CDR1 and CDR2 (germline): DFQATT, SNEGSKA (reference sequence). The length of the CDR3 is 14 residues. The germline V and J ends were trimmed by 3 bases and 6 bases, with 18 bases remaining between them. CDR3 sequence reads: CSASRVGNGCEQYF. The CDR3 bases are TGCAGTGCTAGTCGGGTCGGTAATGGCTGCGAGCAGTACTTC.